This T cell receptor beta chain stems from a study of blood T cell repertoires in COVID-19. Study context: The origin of the acute and convalescent COVID-19 samples was the United States, Italy and Spain. From T cells, B-cell-depleted T cells, or PBMCs came the material, which was cDNA or gDNA.

The authors' processing: Nucleated cell number was recorded as an estimate derived from reference gene primer amplification. Sequencing was performed with immunoSEQ multiplex PCR; in TCRdb, only in-frame clones are kept and a portion is missing. D and trimming come from the DNA, and the V and J calls and clone size come from that table. The data contain some 390,000 clones, about 89% of them seen just once; the ten biggest clones take up 2% to 2.5%. CDR3 length equals 15 residues. Looked up from germline, CDR1 is MDHEN and CDR2 is SYDVKM. J gave up 1 base and V 7 bases, and 8 bases lay outside the gene matches. Those enrolled in Seattle joined during active infection and were followed longitudinally afterward.

The sample consisted of peripheral blood. The chain has TRBV28 and TRBJ1-1, with 8 bases lining up with TRBD1. The sequence derives from a woman in her sixties or seventies with COVID-19, enrolled during active disease. The CDR3 sequence is CASTSGGQGNTEAFF. The CDR3 DNA is TGTGCCAGCACCTCAGGAGGACAGGGGAACACTGAAGCTTTCTTT.